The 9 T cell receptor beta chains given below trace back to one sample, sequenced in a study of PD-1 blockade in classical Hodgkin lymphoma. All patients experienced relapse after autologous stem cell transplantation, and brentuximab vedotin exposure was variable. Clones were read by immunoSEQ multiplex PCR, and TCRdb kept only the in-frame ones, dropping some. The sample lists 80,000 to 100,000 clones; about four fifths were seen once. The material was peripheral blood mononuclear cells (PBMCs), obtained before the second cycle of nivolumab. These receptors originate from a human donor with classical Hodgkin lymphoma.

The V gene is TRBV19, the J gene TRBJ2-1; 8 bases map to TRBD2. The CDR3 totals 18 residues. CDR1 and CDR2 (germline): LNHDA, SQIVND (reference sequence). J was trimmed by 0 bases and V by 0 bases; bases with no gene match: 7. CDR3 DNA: TGTGCCAGTAGTATAGATGCGGGAGGTCTAAGCTCCTACAATGAGCAGTTCTTC. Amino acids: CASSIDAGGLSSYNEQFF. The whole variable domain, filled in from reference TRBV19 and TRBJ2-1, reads DGGITQSPKYLFRKEGQNVTLSCEQNLNHDAMYWYRQDPGQGLRLIYYSQIVNDFQKGDIAEGYSVSREKKESFPLTVTSAQKNPTAFYLCASSIDAGGLSSYNEQFFGPGTRLTVL.

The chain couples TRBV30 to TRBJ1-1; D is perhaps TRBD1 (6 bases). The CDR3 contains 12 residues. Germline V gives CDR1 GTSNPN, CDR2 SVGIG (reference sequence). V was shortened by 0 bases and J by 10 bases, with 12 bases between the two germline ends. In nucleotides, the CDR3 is TGTGCCTGGAGTGTAAAGGGGGACCTAGCTTTCTTT. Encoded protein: CAWSVKGDLAFF.

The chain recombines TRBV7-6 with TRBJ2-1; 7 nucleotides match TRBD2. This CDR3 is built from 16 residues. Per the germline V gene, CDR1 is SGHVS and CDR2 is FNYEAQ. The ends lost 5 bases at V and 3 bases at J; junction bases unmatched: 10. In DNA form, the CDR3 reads TGTGCCAGCAGCCTAGGGACTACCCACCTCTACAATGAGCAGTTCTTC. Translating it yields CASSLGTTHLYNEQFF.

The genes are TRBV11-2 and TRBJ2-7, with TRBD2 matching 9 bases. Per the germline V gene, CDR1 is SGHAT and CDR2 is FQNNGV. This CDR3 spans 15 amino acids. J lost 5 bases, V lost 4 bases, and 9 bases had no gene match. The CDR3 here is CASSYARGREDEQYF. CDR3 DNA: TGTGCCAGCAGCTACGCCCGCGGGAGGGAGGACGAGCAGTACTTC. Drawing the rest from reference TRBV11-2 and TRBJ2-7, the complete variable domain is EAGVAQSPRYKIIEKRQSVAFWCNPISGHATLYWYQQILGQGPKLLIQFQNNGVVDDSQLPKDRFSAERLKGVDSTLKIQPAKLEDSAVYLCASSYARGREDEQYFGPGTRLTVT.

CDR3 in DNA: TGCGCCAGCAGCTTGTGGTCAGACTCTGGAAACACCATATATTTT. This codes for CASSLWSDSGNTIYF. The rearrangement uses TRBV5-1 and TRBJ1-3; D is ambiguous. Trimming stripped 1 base from V and 0 bases from J, with 8 bases between. CDR3 length: 15 amino acids. Germline V lookup: CDR1 SGHRS, CDR2 YFSETQ. The full variable domain, rest sourced from reference TRBV5-1 and TRBJ1-3, is KAGVTQTPRYLIKTRGQQVTLSCSPISGHRSVSWYQQTPGQGLQFLFEYFSETQRNKGNFPGRFSGRQFSNSRSEMNVSTLELGDSALYLCASSLWSDSGNTIYFGEGSWLTVV.

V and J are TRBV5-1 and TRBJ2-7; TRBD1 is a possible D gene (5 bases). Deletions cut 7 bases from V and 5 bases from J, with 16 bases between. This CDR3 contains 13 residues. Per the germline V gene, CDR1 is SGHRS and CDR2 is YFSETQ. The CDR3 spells CASAVLRAHEQYF. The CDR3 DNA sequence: TGCGCCAGCGCCGTGCTCAGGGCCCACGAGCAGTACTTC.

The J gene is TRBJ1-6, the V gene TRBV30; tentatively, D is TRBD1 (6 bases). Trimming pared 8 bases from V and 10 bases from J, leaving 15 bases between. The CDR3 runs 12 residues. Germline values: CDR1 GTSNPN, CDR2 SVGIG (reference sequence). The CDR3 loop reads CAGNREDSPLHF. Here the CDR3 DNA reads TGTGCCGGGAACAGGGAAGACTCACCCCTCCACTTT.

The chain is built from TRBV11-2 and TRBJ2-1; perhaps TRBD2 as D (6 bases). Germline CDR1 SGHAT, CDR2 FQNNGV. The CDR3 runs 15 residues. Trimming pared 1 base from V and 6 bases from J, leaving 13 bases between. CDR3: CASSLATGVANEQFF. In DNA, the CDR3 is TGTGCCAGCAGCTTAGCGACGGGAGTGGCCAATGAGCAGTTCTTC.

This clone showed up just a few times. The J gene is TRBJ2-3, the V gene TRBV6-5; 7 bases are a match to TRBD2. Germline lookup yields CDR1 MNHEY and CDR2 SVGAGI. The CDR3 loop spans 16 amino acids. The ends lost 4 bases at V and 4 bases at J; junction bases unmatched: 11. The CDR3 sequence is CASSSFLSGGSDTQYF. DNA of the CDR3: TGTGCCAGCAGTTCCTTTCTTTCGGGAGGCTCAGATACGCAGTATTTT.